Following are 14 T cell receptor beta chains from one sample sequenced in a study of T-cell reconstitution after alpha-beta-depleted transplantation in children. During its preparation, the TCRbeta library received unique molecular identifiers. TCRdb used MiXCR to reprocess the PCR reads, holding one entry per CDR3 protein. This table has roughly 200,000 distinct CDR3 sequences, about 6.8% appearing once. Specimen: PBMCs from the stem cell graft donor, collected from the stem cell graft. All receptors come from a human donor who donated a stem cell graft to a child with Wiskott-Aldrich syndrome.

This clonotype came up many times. CDR3 in DNA: TGTGCCAGCAGTTTAGGAACAAGGAGCTCTGGAAACACCATATATTTT. Amino acids: CASSLGTRSSGNTIYF. This chain connects TRBV12-3 or TRBV12-4 to TRBJ1-3; D is unclear. The CDR3 is made up of 16 amino acids. V lost 1 base and J lost 0, with 10 bases in between.

In DNA form, the CDR3 reads TGCGCCAGCAGCTTGGAAGGGGTTCCCAATGAGCAGTTCTTC. Amino acid sequence: CASSLEGVPNEQFF. This chain connects TRBV5-1 to TRBJ2-1; perhaps TRBD1 as D (5 bases). In germline, CDR1 is SGHRS, CDR2 YFSETQ. The CDR3 consists of 14 residues. V gave up 0 bases and J gave up 6 bases, with 10 bases separating them. Full variable domain (remainder filled in from reference TRBV5-1 and TRBJ2-1): KAGVTQTPRYLIKTRGQQVTLSCSPISGHRSVSWYQQTPGQGLQFLFEYFSETQRNKGNFPGRFSGRQFSNSRSEMNVSTLELGDSALYLCASSLEGVPNEQFFGPGTRLTVL.

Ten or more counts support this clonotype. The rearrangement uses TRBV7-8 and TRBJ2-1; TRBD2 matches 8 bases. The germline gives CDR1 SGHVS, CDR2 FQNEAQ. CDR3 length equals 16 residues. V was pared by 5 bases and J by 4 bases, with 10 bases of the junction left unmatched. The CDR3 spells CASSPLGGGLYNEQFF. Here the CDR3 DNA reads TGTGCCAGCAGCCCCCTCGGGGGGGGGTTGTACAATGAGCAGTTCTTC.

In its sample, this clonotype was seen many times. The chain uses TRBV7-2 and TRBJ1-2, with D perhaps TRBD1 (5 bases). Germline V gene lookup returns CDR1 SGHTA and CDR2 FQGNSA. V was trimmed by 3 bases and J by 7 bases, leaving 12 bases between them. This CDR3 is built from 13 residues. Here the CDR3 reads CASSFKGDGGYTF. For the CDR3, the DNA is TGTGCCAGCAGCTTCAAAGGGGATGGTGGCTACACCTTC.

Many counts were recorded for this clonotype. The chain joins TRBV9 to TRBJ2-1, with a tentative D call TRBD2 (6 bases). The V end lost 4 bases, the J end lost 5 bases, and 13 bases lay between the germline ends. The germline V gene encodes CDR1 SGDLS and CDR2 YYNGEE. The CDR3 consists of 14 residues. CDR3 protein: CASSITSLNNEQFF. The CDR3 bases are TGTGCCAGCAGCATCACTAGCCTAAACAATGAGCAGTTCTTC.

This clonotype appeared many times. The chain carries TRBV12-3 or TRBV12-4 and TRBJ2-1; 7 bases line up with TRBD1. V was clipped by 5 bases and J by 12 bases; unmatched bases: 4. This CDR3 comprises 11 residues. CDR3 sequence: CASSGQDRQFF. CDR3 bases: TGTGCCAGCAGTGGACAGGACAGGCAGTTCTTC.

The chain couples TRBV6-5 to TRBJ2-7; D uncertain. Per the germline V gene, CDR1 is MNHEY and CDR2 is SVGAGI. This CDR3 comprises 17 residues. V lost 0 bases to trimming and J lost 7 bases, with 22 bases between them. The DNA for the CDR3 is TGTGCCAGCAGTTACTCGATTCTCGGCAGCGCGGCGAGGGAGCAGTACTTC. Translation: CASSYSILGSAAREQYF.

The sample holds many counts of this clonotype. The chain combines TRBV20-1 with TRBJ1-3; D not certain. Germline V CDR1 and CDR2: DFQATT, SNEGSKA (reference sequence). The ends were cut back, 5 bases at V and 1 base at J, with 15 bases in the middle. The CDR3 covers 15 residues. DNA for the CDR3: TGCAGTGCTTTCGACTGGCCGCAGTCTGGAAACACCATATATTTT. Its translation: CSAFDWPQSGNTIYF.

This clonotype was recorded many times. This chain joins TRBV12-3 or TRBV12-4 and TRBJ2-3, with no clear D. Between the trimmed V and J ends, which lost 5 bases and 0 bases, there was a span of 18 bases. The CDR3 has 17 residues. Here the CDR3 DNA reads TGTGCCAGCAGTCCTAAATTAGGTCGTCCTAGCACAGATACGCAGTATTTT. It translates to CASSPKLGRPSTDTQYF.

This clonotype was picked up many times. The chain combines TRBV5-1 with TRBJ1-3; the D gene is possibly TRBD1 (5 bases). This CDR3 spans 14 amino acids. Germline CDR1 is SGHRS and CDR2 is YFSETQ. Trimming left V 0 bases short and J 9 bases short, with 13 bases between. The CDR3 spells CASSLEAGKGTIYF. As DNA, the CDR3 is TGCGCCAGCAGCTTGGAAGCAGGGAAAGGCACCATATATTTT.

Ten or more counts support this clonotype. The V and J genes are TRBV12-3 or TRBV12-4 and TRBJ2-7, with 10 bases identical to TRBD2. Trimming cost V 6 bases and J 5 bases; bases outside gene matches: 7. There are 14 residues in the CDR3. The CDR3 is CASRLAGEGHEQYF. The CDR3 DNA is TGTGCCAGCAGGCTAGCGGGAGAGGGTCACGAGCAGTACTTC.

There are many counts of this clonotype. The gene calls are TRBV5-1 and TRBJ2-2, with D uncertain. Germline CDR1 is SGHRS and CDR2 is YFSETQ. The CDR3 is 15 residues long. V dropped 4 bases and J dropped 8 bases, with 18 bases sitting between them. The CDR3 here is CASSPPLSNGGELFF. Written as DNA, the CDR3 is TGCGCCAGCAGCCCCCCCCTGAGCAACGGGGGGGAGCTGTTTTTT. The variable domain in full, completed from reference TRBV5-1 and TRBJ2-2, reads KAGVTQTPRYLIKTRGQQVTLSCSPISGHRSVSWYQQTPGQGLQFLFEYFSETQRNKGNFPGRFSGRQFSNSRSEMNVSTLELGDSALYLCASSPPLSNGGELFFGEGSRLTVL.

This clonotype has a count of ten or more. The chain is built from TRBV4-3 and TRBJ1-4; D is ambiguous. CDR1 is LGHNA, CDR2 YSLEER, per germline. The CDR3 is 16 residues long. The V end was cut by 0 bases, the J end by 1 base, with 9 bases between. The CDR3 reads CASSQDLGVTNEKLFF. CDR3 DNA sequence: TGCGCCAGCAGCCAAGATCTTGGGGTAACTAATGAAAAACTGTTTTTT.

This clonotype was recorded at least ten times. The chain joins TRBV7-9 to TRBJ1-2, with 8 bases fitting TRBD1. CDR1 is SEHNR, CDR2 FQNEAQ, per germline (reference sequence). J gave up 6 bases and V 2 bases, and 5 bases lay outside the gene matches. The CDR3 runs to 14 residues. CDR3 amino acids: CASSLSDRADGYTF. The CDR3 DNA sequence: TGTGCCAGCAGCTTATCGGACAGGGCTGATGGCTACACCTTC.